One sample yielded the 21 T cell receptor beta chains listed below, sequenced in a study of blood T cell repertoires in COVID-19. Produced via immunoSEQ multiplex PCR; TCRdb's table is partial and in-frame only. The sample shows 140,000 to 150,000 clones, around 80% of them seen only once. The sample comprised peripheral blood. The source of these receptors is an older woman with acute or convalescent COVID-19.

The rearrangement uses TRBV28 and TRBJ2-7; a possible D gene is TRBD2 (6 bases). Trimming left V 7 bases short and J 2 bases short, with 12 bases between. The germline CDR1 and CDR2 sequences are MDHEN and SYDVKM. This CDR3 contains 13 residues. The CDR3 DNA reads TGTGCCAGCAAAGAGACGGGGGCCTACGAGCAGTACTTC. Translation gives CASKETGAYEQYF.

This clone has only a few counts. The chain combines TRBV6-6 with TRBJ2-1, with D possibly being TRBD2 (6 bases). V gave up 10 bases and J gave up 0 bases, with 13 bases separating them. CDR3 size: 14 residues. In germline, CDR1 is MNHNY, CDR2 SVGAGI (reference sequence). The CDR3 DNA sequence: TGTGCCACTAGCGTTACGAGCTCCTACAATGAGCAGTTCTTC. It is translated as CATSVTSSYNEQFF.

Only a few counts were recorded for this clone. V gene TRBV6-5 combines with J gene TRBJ1-2; 9 nucleotides align to TRBD1. Per the germline V gene, CDR1 is MNHEY and CDR2 is SVGAGI. The CDR3 length is 14 residues. V was clipped by 6 bases and J by 6 bases; unmatched bases: 8. CDR3 DNA sequence: TGTGCCAGCAGAACCGACAGGGGGTCGGATGGCTACACCTTC. Translation: CASRTDRGSDGYTF.

The chain combines TRBV10-3 with TRBJ2-7; a possible D gene is TRBD1 (6 bases). V lost 5 bases and J 6 bases, leaving 23 bases between the germline ends. The CDR3 sequence is 16 residues long. CDR1 ENHRY and CDR2 SYGVKD come from the germline V gene. DNA for the CDR3: TGTGCCATCAGTCCCCGGGCTGCAATTCCCAGGGGCGAGCAGTACTTC. Translated: CAISPRAAIPRGEQYF.

This rearrangement joins TRBV11-2 to TRBJ2-7; 14 bases are shared with TRBD2. After removal of 4 bases from V and 0 bases from J, the junction contained 2 bases not matched to a gene. CDR3 length: 16 amino acids. Germline V CDR1 and CDR2: SGHAT, FQNNGV. As DNA, the CDR3 is TGTGCCAGCAGCTGGGGACTAGCGGGAGACTCCTACGAGCAGTACTTC. Translation gives CASSWGLAGDSYEQYF.

The chain combines TRBV6-2 or TRBV6-3 with TRBJ2-1; 9 bases fit TRBD2. Trimming took 4 bases from V and 0 from J; bases not matched to a gene: 7. The CDR3 contains 17 residues. Germline V gives CDR1 MNHEY, CDR2 SVGEGT. This CDR3 reads CASSSGLALSSYNEQFF. The CDR3 DNA follows: TGTGCCAGCAGTTCCGGACTAGCGCTGAGCTCCTACAATGAGCAGTTCTTC.

The J gene is TRBJ2-1, the V gene TRBV7-8, with 9 positions matching TRBD1. The CDR3 has 15 amino acids. The germline V gene has CDR1 SGHVS and CDR2 FQNEAQ. V shed 5 bases, J shed 3 bases, and the junction held 5 bases outside the gene matches. This CDR3 is CASSGGTGYYNEQFF. The CDR3 DNA sequence: TGTGCCAGCAGCGGCGGGACAGGGTACTACAATGAGCAGTTCTTC. The full variable domain, its missing parts supplied by reference TRBV7-8 and TRBJ2-1, is GAGVSQSPRYKVAKRGQDVALRCDPISGHVSLFWYQQALGQGPEFLTYFQNEAQLDKSGLPSDRFFAERPEGSVSTLKIQRTQQEDSAVYLCASSGGTGYYNEQFFGPGTRLTVL.

This rearrangement joins TRBV7-9 to TRBJ2-2; the match to TRBD1 covers 8 bases. V lost 2 bases, J lost 1 base, and 6 bases stayed unmatched. The CDR3 runs to 17 residues. Germline V CDR1 and CDR2: SEHNR, FQNEAQ (reference sequence). In DNA, the CDR3 is TGTGCCAGCAGCTTAATCACCGGGACAGGGAACACCGGGGAGCTGTTTTTT. Protein product: CASSLITGTGNTGELFF.

V is TRBV2 and J is TRBJ1-5; D unclear. CDR1 and CDR2 from the germline V gene are SNHLY and FYNNEI. The CDR3 length is 14 residues. The V end was cut by 8 bases, the J end by 1 base, with 12 bases between. The CDR3 sequence is CASGARKSNQPQHF. The DNA of the CDR3 is TGTGCCAGCGGAGCCCGAAAAAGCAATCAGCCCCAGCATTTT.

The chain is built from TRBV7-3 and TRBJ1-2; a weak D match, TRBD1 (6 bases). There are 17 residues in the CDR3. CDR1 and CDR2 (germline): SGHTA, FQGTGA. Trimming stripped 4 bases from V and 7 bases from J, with 25 bases between. The CDR3 is CASSSRQVEEDEGGYTF. The DNA of the CDR3 is TGTGCCAGCAGCTCTCGACAGGTTGAGGAAGATGAGGGTGGCTACACCTTC.

The sample holds a few counts of this clone. The chain has TRBV7-3 and TRBJ2-2, with a weak D call TRBD2 (5 bases). In germline, CDR1 is SGHTA, CDR2 FQGTGA. The CDR3 sequence is 16 residues long. Trimming removed 5 bases at V and 0 bases at J, with 13 bases between. In nucleotides, the CDR3 is TGTGCCAGCAGCCCCGTGGCGGGTTCGAACACCGGGGAGCTGTTTTTT. Its protein product is CASSPVAGSNTGELFF.

The CDR3 region is CASSPGQGANYTF. The CDR3 DNA reads as TGCGCCAGCAGCCCTGGACAGGGGGCGAACTACACCTTC. The chain carries TRBV5-1 and TRBJ1-2; TRBD1 aligns across 11 bases. The CDR3 sequence is 13 residues long. In germline, CDR1 is SGHRS, CDR2 YFSETQ. With 4 bases clipped from V and 10 bases from J, the junction kept 6 bases outside the gene matches.

This chain connects TRBV27 to TRBJ2-7; perhaps TRBD2 as D (5 bases). The CDR3 extends over 14 amino acids. Germline CDR1 is MNHEY and CDR2 is SMNVEV (reference sequence). V lost 8 bases to trimming and J lost 2 bases, with 16 bases between them. The CDR3 DNA reads TGTGCCAGCTCATTGAGGGAGAGTACCTACGAGCAGTACTTC. This sequence encodes CASSLRESTYEQYF.

The DNA of the CDR3 is TGTGCCAGCAGGTCAACTAGCGCAGTATCCTACGAGCAGTACTTC. Its translation: CASRSTSAVSYEQYF. The gene calls are TRBV3-1 (or the pseudogene TRBV3-2) and TRBJ2-7; the match to TRBD2 covers 7 bases. In germline, CDR1 is LGHDT, CDR2 YNNKEL (reference sequence). J lost 1 base, V lost 6 bases, and 9 bases had no gene match. The CDR3 covers 15 residues.

This chain joins TRBV10-2 and TRBJ1-2; TRBD1 matches at 10 bases. Trimming removed 3 bases from V and 4 bases from J; junction bases left unmatched: 5. This CDR3 has 15 amino acids. Germline CDR1 and CDR2: WSHSY and SAAADI. The CDR3 loop reads CASSEGQGVVYGYTF. The CDR3 DNA is TGCGCCAGCAGTGAAGGACAGGGGGTAGTCTATGGCTACACCTTC.

The chain recombines TRBV5-6 with TRBJ1-4, with a possible D match to TRBD1 (6 bases). The CDR3 runs to 15 residues. Looked up from germline, CDR1 is SGHDT and CDR2 is YYEEEE. The V end lost 5 bases, the J end lost 4 bases, and 15 bases lay between the germline ends. The CDR3 coding sequence is TGTGCCAGCAGATCACAGGGAGCTTTTAATGAAAAACTGTTTTTT. This translates into CASRSQGAFNEKLFF. Complete variable domain (other parts from reference TRBV5-6 and TRBJ1-4): DAGVTQSPTHLIKTRGQQVTLRCSPKSGHDTVSWYQQALGQGPQFIFQYYEEEERQRGNFPDRFSGHQFPNYSSELNVNALLLGDSALYLCASRSQGAFNEKLFFGSGTQLSVL.

CDR3 sequence reads: CASSYSLELFF. The CDR3 DNA follows: TGTGCCAGCAGTTACTCCCTCGAACTGTTTTTT. This chain connects TRBV6-6 to TRBJ1-4; D ambiguous. This CDR3 has 11 residues. CDR1 is MNHNY, CDR2 SVGAGI, per germline (reference sequence). The V and J ends lost 0 bases and 12 bases respectively, with 5 bases between them.

This clone was seen a few times. The chain combines TRBV27 with TRBJ1-4; 8 nucleotides line up with TRBD1. After removal of 3 bases from V and 1 base from J, the junction contained 4 bases not matched to a gene. This CDR3 is built from 16 residues. Germline-derived CDR1 and CDR2 are MNHEY and SMNVEV (reference sequence). CDR3 protein: CASSLGTGETNEKLFF. As DNA, the CDR3 is TGTGCCAGCAGTTTGGGGACAGGAGAAACTAATGAAAAACTGTTTTTT.

J is TRBJ2-7 and V is TRBV27; 7 nucleotides line up with TRBD2. In germline, CDR1 is MNHEY, CDR2 SMNVEV (reference sequence). The V and J ends lost 4 bases and 4 bases, in that order; junction bases with no gene match: 4. CDR3 length: 13 residues. CDR3 protein: CASSSGGRYEQYF. The CDR3 bases are TGTGCCAGCAGTTCGGGCGGGAGATACGAGCAGTACTTC.

The gene calls are TRBV28 and TRBJ2-2; 11 bases map to TRBD1. The germline CDR1 and CDR2 sequences are MDHEN and SYDVKM. V was pared by 3 bases and J by 6 bases, with 12 bases of the junction left unmatched. The CDR3 sequence is 18 residues long. The CDR3 loop is CASSLWTGGAKGAGELFF. The CDR3 coding sequence is TGTGCCAGCAGTTTGTGGACAGGGGGCGCAAAGGGTGCCGGGGAGCTGTTTTTT.

The rearrangement uses TRBV6-2 or TRBV6-3 and TRBJ2-5, with 7 bases matching TRBD1. V lost 2 bases, J lost 2 bases, and 5 bases stayed unmatched. CDR1 MNHEY and CDR2 SVGEGT come from the germline V gene. This CDR3 is built from 15 residues. CDR3 sequence: CASSYRDSTQETQYF. CDR3 bases: TGTGCCAGCAGTTACCGGGACAGCACACAAGAGACCCAGTACTTC.